The clone carrying this T cell receptor (beta chain) has only a few counts. This sample is part of a study of blood T cell repertoires in COVID-19. Across the study: Acute-phase and convalescent COVID-19 samples originated in the United States, Italy and Spain. From T cells, B-cell-depleted T cells, or PBMCs came the material, which was cDNA or gDNA.

Measured with immunoSEQ multiplex PCR; TCRdb has only the in-frame clones, and not every one. The sample carries almost 350,000 clones, over 85% recorded once. The receptor's source is a woman in her fifties or sixties with COVID-19, enrolled during active disease. The sequencing sample was made of peripheral blood.

CDR3 loop: CASSSRGLGGNTIYF. The DNA of the CDR3 is TGTGCCAGCAGCAGCAGGGGCCTGGGAGGAAACACCATATATTTT. The chain is built from TRBV3-1 (or the pseudogene TRBV3-2) and TRBJ1-3; D might be TRBD1 (6 bases). From germline, CDR1 is LGHDT and CDR2 YNNKEL (reference sequence). This CDR3 comprises 15 residues. V lost 5 bases to trimming and J lost 4 bases, with 15 bases between them.